The T cell receptor (beta chain) described here comes from a study of OX40 agonist ivuxolimab in advanced cancers. Sequencing was performed with immunoSEQ multiplex PCR; in TCRdb, only in-frame clones are kept and a portion is missing. The data hold 70,000 to 100,000 clones, with around 86% observed a single time. This clonotype was sampled from an adult with an advanced solid tumor such as melanoma, head and neck, liver or kidney cancer. The sample was CD4+ or CD8+ T cells sorted from blood, taken in a trial of the OX40 agonist ivuxolimab.

The DNA for the CDR3 is TGTGCCAGCAGCTTCGTCGGAAACTATGGCTACACCTTC. Residues: CASSFVGNYGYTF. The rearrangement links TRBV5-4 to TRBJ1-2; D is uncertain. This CDR3 is built from 13 residues. V lost 2 bases to trimming and J lost 2 bases, with 7 bases between them. The V gene's germline CDR1 is SGHNT and CDR2 YYREEE (reference sequence).